The clone carrying this TCR beta chain has just a few counts. From germline, CDR1 is SGHVS and CDR2 FQNEAQ. V was pared by 8 bases and J by 1 base, with 3 bases of the junction left unmatched. This CDR3 region has 13 residues. PCR involved 60 Vbeta and 13 Jbeta primers. Data came from immunoSEQ multiplex PCR; TCRdb stores just in-frame clones and leaves some out. The sample shows about 160,000 clones, more than 60% of them seen only once. The data originate from a study of cytomegalovirus exposure and HLA in healthy donors. Study-level information: Across around 400 genotyped donors, around 80% landed in the Caucasian-associated ancestry cluster.

The gene calls are TRBV7-8 and TRBJ2-3, with TRBD2 matching 7 bases. Source material: PBMCs. The sequence came from a middle-aged man in good health and CMV-seronegative. CDR3 protein: CASGGDRTDTQYF. The CDR3 region has the DNA TGTGCCAGCGGGGGGGATCGCACAGATACGCAGTATTTT.